This T cell receptor (beta chain) was recovered during a study of blood T cell repertoires in COVID-19. Turning to the study itself: Samples representing acute and convalescent COVID-19 were sourced from the United States, Italy and Spain.

The germline gives CDR1 MNHEY, CDR2 SMNVEV (reference sequence). The junction had 9 bases not matched to a gene; V was cut back by 2 bases and J by 5 bases. There are 16 residues in the CDR3. In the authors' workflow: Nucleated cell number was recorded as an estimate derived from reference gene primer amplification. Here immunoSEQ multiplex PCR was the method, and the copy in TCRdb shows in-frame clones only, minus some. The V and J calls and clone size were taken over from that table, and D and trimming were inferred from the DNA. The data contain 50,000 to 60,000 clones, approximately 85% of them singletons.

Sequencing was performed on peripheral blood. This TCR was recovered from a human donor in a cohort sampled during active COVID-19. V usage is TRBV27 and J usage is TRBJ2-5; TRBD2 aligns across 9 bases. The CDR3 DNA reads as TGTGCCAGCAGTTTAACTAGCGGGTACCCCAGCGAGACCCAGTACTTC. It specifies CASSLTSGYPSETQYF.